These 5 T cell receptor beta chains were all obtained from the same sample, sequenced in a study of T-cell memory formation after mild COVID-19. TCRdb re-called the 5' RACE reads with MiXCR, one entry per CDR3 protein. The sample carries 390,000 or so distinct CDR3 sequences, 15% to 20% recorded once. The sequencing sample was made of PBMCs or a T cell subset sorted from them (not recorded which). The receptors were gathered from a man between 18 and 29 years old who had mild COVID-19 (a few samples of this study predate the infection). Cell type and time point are not known.

The chain recombines TRBV5-1 with TRBJ2-1, with D hard to call. V was cut by 0 bases and J by 5 bases, with 12 bases left in between. This CDR3 contains 15 residues. Germline CDR1 is SGHRS and CDR2 is YFSETQ. The CDR3 sequence is CASSLGAFSNNEQFF. In DNA form, the CDR3 reads TGCGCCAGCAGCTTGGGGGCCTTTAGCAACAATGAGCAGTTCTTC. The full variable domain, its missing parts supplied by reference TRBV5-1 and TRBJ2-1, is KAGVTQTPRYLIKTRGQQVTLSCSPISGHRSVSWYQQTPGQGLQFLFEYFSETQRNKGNFPGRFSGRQFSNSRSEMNVSTLELGDSALYLCASSLGAFSNNEQFFGPGTRLTVL.

This clonotype was detected only a few times. The rearrangement joins TRBV28 to TRBJ1-6, with D unclear. Between the trimmed V and J ends, which lost 6 bases and 10 bases, there was a span of 13 bases. Germline assignment: CDR1 MDHEN and CDR2 SYDVKM. This CDR3 is 13 amino acids long. CDR3 sequence: CASREGSGSPLHF. Written as DNA, the CDR3 is TGTGCCAGCAGGGAGGGATCGGGATCACCCCTCCACTTT.

J is TRBJ2-1 and V is TRBV5-1, with 8 bases lining up with TRBD2. The germline V gene has CDR1 SGHRS and CDR2 YFSETQ. The CDR3 contains 15 residues. The J segment lost 8 bases and the V segment lost 3 bases, leaving 10 bases of the junction unmatched. This CDR3 is CASSYGTRGGDEQFF. The CDR3 DNA follows: TGCGCCAGCAGCTACGGGACTAGGGGAGGCGATGAGCAGTTCTTC.

The chain carries TRBV5-1 and TRBJ2-2; D tentatively fits TRBD1 or TRBD2 (6 bases each). Germline V CDR1 and CDR2: SGHRS, YFSETQ. The germline V and J ends were trimmed by 7 bases and 6 bases, with 19 bases remaining between them. The CDR3 length is 15 residues. CDR3 sequence reads: CASLVVPGAAGELFF. As DNA, the CDR3 is TGCGCCAGCCTTGTTGTCCCGGGGGCCGCCGGGGAGCTGTTTTTT.

This clonotype was recorded a few times. The chain recombines TRBV7-2 with TRBJ1-4; 7 bases are a match to TRBD1. Per the germline V gene, CDR1 is SGHTA and CDR2 is FQGNSA. This CDR3 has 13 amino acids. J gave up 8 bases and V 8 bases, and 8 bases lay outside the gene matches. DNA for the CDR3: TGTGCCAGCGGGGGACAGTTCCGGGAAAAACTGTTTTTT. Residues: CASGGQFREKLFF.